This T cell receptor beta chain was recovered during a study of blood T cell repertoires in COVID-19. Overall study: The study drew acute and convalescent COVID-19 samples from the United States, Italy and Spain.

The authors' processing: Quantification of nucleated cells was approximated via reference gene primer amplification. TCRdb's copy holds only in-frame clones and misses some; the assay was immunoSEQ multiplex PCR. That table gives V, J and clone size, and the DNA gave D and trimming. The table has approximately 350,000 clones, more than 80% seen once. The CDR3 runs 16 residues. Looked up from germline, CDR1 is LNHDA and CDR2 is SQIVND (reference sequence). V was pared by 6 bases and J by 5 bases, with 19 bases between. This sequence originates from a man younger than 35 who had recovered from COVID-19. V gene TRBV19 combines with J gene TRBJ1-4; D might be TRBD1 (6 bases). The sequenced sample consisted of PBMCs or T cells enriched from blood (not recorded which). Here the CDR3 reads CASRITAGEFNEKLFF. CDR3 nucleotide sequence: TGTGCCAGTAGGATAACCGCAGGGGAATTCAATGAAAAACTGTTTTTT. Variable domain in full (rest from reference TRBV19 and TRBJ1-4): DGGITQSPKYLFRKEGQNVTLSCEQNLNHDAMYWYRQDPGQGLRLIYYSQIVNDFQKGDIAEGYSVSREKKESFPLTVTSAQKNPTAFYLCASRITAGEFNEKLFFGSGTQLSVL.